A single sample gave rise to the 9 T cell receptor beta chains below, sequenced in a study of T cell responses to AZD1222 COVID-19 vaccine. Measured with immunoSEQ multiplex PCR; TCRdb has only the in-frame clones, and not every one. The profile shows over 90,000 clones, roughly 86% of them singletons. This specimen was peripheral blood, taken on day 0 of AZD1222 vaccination. These TCRs come from an adult in good health.

The chain recombines TRBV7-2 with TRBJ1-3; 8 bases fit TRBD1. Germline loops: CDR1 SGHTA, CDR2 FQGNSA. CDR3 length equals 17 residues. J gave up 0 bases and V 0 bases, and 4 bases lay outside the gene matches. The CDR3 loop reads CASSLARTGSSGNTIYF. In nucleotides, the CDR3 is TGTGCCAGCAGCTTAGCGAGGACAGGGAGCTCTGGAAACACCATATATTTT. Full variable domain (missing parts from reference TRBV7-2 and TRBJ1-3): GAGVSQSPSNKVTEKGKDVELRCDPISGHTALYWYRQSLGQGLEFLIYFQGNSAPDKSGLPSDRFSAERTGGSVSTLTIQRTQQEDSAVYLCASSLARTGSSGNTIYFGEGSWLTVV.

This chain uses TRBV6-5 with TRBJ1-2; tentative D call: TRBD1 (6 bases). CDR1 MNHEY and CDR2 SVGAGI come from the germline V gene. The V and J ends lost 9 bases and 5 bases respectively, with 19 bases between them. This CDR3 contains 14 residues. The CDR3 DNA is TGTGCCAGTAATAACAGGGCCCTGGGTTATGGCTACACCTTC. The encoded protein is CASNNRALGYGYTF.

CDR3 sequence reads: CASSPPGQYNEQFF. The CDR3 bases are TGTGCCAGCAGCCCCCCGGGACAATATAATGAGCAGTTCTTC. The chain couples TRBV13 to TRBJ2-1, with D maybe TRBD1 (6 bases). CDR1 and CDR2 from the germline V gene are PRHDT and FYEKMQ (reference sequence). The V end lost 5 bases, the J end lost 7 bases, and 15 bases lay between the germline ends. The CDR3 totals 14 residues. Full variable domain (remainder filled in from reference TRBV13 and TRBJ2-1): AAGVIQSPRHLIKEKRETATLKCYPIPRHDTVYWYQQGPGQDPQFLISFYEKMQSDKGSIPDRFSAQQFSDYHSELNMSSLELGDSALYFCASSPPGQYNEQFFGPGTRLTVL.

The chain carries TRBV5-1 and TRBJ2-3; 8 nucleotides agree with TRBD1. The CDR3 is made up of 17 amino acids. Germline values: CDR1 SGHRS, CDR2 YFSETQ. The V gene end was trimmed by 0 bases and the J gene end by 5 bases; junction bases not matched to a gene: 11. CDR3 amino acids: CASSLGAMTGVLDTQYF. The CDR3 region has the DNA TGCGCCAGCAGCTTGGGCGCGATGACAGGGGTTCTAGATACGCAGTATTTT.

The chain links TRBV27 to TRBJ2-7, with 10 bases identical to TRBD2. CDR3 length: 14 residues. In germline, CDR1 is MNHEY, CDR2 SMNVEV (reference sequence). V shed 7 bases and J 10 bases; nucleotides not matched to a gene: 13. The CDR3: CASISPASGGTQYF. CDR3 coding DNA: TGTGCCAGCATCTCCCCGGCTAGCGGGGGTACCCAGTACTTC.

The chain is built from TRBV28 and TRBJ1-2, with 7 bases matching TRBD1. From germline, CDR1 is MDHEN and CDR2 SYDVKM. There are 15 residues in the CDR3. The V gene end was trimmed by 5 bases and the J gene end by 2 bases; junction bases not matched to a gene: 8. The CDR3 sequence: CASSALDRPNYGYTF. The CDR3 DNA reads TGTGCCAGCAGTGCATTGGACAGGCCCAACTATGGCTACACCTTC.

This chain uses TRBV4-3 with TRBJ2-2, with 7 positions matching TRBD1. The CDR3 is 17 amino acids. Germline CDR1 is LGHNA and CDR2 is YSLEER. V shed 1 base, J shed 2 bases, and the junction held 7 bases outside the gene matches. The CDR3 here is CASSQVAGTENTGELFF. CDR3 nucleotide sequence: TGCGCCAGCAGCCAAGTCGCAGGGACAGAAAACACCGGGGAGCTGTTTTTT.

V and J are TRBV28 and TRBJ1-5; 7 bases match TRBD1. J was trimmed by 2 bases and V by 5 bases; bases with no gene match: 9. CDR3 length equals 16 residues. Germline V CDR1 and CDR2: MDHEN, SYDVKM. The CDR3 DNA sequence: TGTGCCAGCAGTGAACGACAGGGCTGGGGCAATCAGCCCCAGCATTTT. Its translation is CASSERQGWGNQPQHF.

This sequence joins TRBV19 and TRBJ2-3; TRBD2 aligns across 9 bases. This CDR3 has 16 amino acids. The germline CDR1 and CDR2 sequences are LNHDA and SQIVND (reference sequence). V lost 3 bases, J lost 0 bases, and 4 bases stayed unmatched. For the CDR3, the DNA is TGTGCCAGTAGTATCGGACTAGCGCTAAGCACAGATACGCAGTATTTT. Translating gives CASSIGLALSTDTQYF.